The TCR beta chain under discussion was sequenced for a study of T-cell memory formation after mild COVID-19. This clonotype was seen a handful of times. Using its own MiXCR run on the 5' RACE reads, TCRdb lists one record per CDR3 protein. The table lists some 320,000 distinct CDR3 sequences, around a sixth of them singletons, with 20% to 25% in the top ten. The receptor was derived from a man between 18 and 35 years old who had mild COVID-19 (a few samples of this study predate the infection). Cell type and time point are not known. The sequenced material came from PBMCs or a T cell subset sorted from them (not recorded which).

This chain's CDR3 is CAIRDPGRRTAEAFF. As DNA, the CDR3 is TGTGCCATCAGGGACCCGGGCCGACGAACCGCTGAAGCTTTCTTT. J is TRBJ1-1 and V is TRBV10-3; unclear D gene. The germline CDR1 and CDR2 sequences are ENHRY and SYGVKD. Trimming left V 6 bases short and J 6 bases short, with 20 bases between. CDR3 size: 15 residues.